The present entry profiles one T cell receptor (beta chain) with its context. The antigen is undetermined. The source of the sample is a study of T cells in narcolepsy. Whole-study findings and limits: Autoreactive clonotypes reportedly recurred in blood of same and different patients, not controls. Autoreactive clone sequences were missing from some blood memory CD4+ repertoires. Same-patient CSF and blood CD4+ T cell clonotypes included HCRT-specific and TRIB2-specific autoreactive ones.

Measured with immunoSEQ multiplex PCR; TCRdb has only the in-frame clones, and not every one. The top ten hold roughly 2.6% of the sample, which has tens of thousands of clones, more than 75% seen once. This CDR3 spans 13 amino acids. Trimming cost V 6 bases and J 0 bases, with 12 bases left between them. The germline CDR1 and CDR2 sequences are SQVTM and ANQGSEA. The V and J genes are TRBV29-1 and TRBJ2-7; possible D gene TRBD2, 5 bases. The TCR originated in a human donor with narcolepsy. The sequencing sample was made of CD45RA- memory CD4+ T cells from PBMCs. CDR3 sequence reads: CSVKDSRSYEQYF. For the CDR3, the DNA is TGCAGCGTGAAGGACTCCCGCTCCTACGAGCAGTACTTC.